A few counts support the clone carrying this T cell receptor beta chain. This specimen comes from a study of blood T cell repertoires in COVID-19. TCRdb's copy holds only in-frame clones and misses some; the assay was immunoSEQ multiplex PCR. Here the sample spans approximately 140,000 clones, around four fifths being singletons. Material for sequencing was PBMCs or T cells enriched from blood (not recorded which). This clonotype was obtained from a man aged 35 to 55 with acute COVID-19.

CDR3 region: CSAADRDEQYF. CDR3 bases: TGCAGTGCTGCGGACAGGGACGAGCAGTACTTC. This chain connects TRBV20-1 to TRBJ2-7, with 8 bases matching TRBD1. The CDR3 extends over 11 amino acids. V dropped 5 bases and J dropped 5; count of bases not matched to a gene: 2. The germline V gene encodes CDR1 DFQATT and CDR2 SNEGSKA (reference sequence).